This T cell receptor (beta chain) stems from a study of cytomegalovirus exposure and HLA in healthy donors. The CDR3 loop spans 15 amino acids. V lost 3 bases, J lost 8 bases, and 16 bases lay in between. This PCR relied on a set of 60 Vbeta primers and 13 Jbeta primers. Assay used: immunoSEQ multiplex PCR; TCRdb lists only in-frame clones, some missing. This table has roughly 100,000 clones, more than 75% appearing once. The receptor's source is a woman aged 40 to 55 in good health and CMV-seronegative. The sequencing sample was made of PBMCs. This chain uses TRBV23-1 with TRBJ1-4; D not certain. TRBV23-1 is annotated as an ORF whose role is uncertain. Here the CDR3 reads CASSQRAYGYEKLFF. Written as DNA, the CDR3 is TGCGCCAGCAGTCAGCGGGCCTACGGATACGAAAAACTGTTTTTT.